Presented here are 4 T cell receptor beta chains from one specimen sequenced in a study of blood T cell repertoires in COVID-19. Sequencing was performed with immunoSEQ multiplex PCR; in TCRdb, only in-frame clones are kept and a portion is missing. The repertoire holds about 230,000 clones, with roughly 85% as singletons. Sample: peripheral blood. Source of these receptors: a man aged 50 to 59 with COVID-19, enrolled during active disease.

This rearrangement joins TRBV18 to TRBJ2-7; the D gene is possibly TRBD1 (5 bases). V dropped 2 bases and J dropped 7 bases, with 15 bases sitting between them. Germline CDR1 is KGHSH and CDR2 is LQKENI. The CDR3 runs 14 residues. This chain's CDR3 is CASSPGASYLEQYF. CDR3 nucleotides: TGTGCCAGCTCACCAGGGGCCAGCTACTTGGAGCAGTACTTC.

The chain recombines TRBV7-3 with TRBJ2-1; TRBD2 matches at 11 bases. Germline CDR1 reads SGHTA; CDR2 reads FQGTGA. V was clipped by 5 bases and J by 8 bases; unmatched bases: 8. The CDR3 is 15 amino acids. The chain's CDR3 is CASSQTSGGWDEQFF. The CDR3 nucleotides are TGTGCCAGCAGCCAAACTAGCGGGGGTTGGGATGAGCAGTTCTTC.

The rearrangement uses TRBV6-4 and TRBJ2-2, with TRBD2 identical over 10 bases. Germline CDR1 reads MRHNA; CDR2 reads SNTAGT. This CDR3 has 14 residues. V lost 6 bases to trimming and J lost 5 bases; unmatched junction nucleotides: 3. Here the CDR3 reads CASRGLAETGELFF. The CDR3 DNA reads TGTGCCAGCAGAGGACTAGCGGAGACCGGGGAGCTGTTTTTT.

The rearrangement uses TRBV4-1 and TRBJ2-1; D remains ambiguous. The CDR3 runs to 15 residues. Germline V gives CDR1 MGHRA, CDR2 YSYEKL. The V gene lost 0 bases and the J gene lost 3 bases, with 9 bases spanning the gap. The CDR3 loop reads CASSQDPPSYNEQFF. The DNA of the CDR3 is TGCGCCAGCAGCCAAGATCCCCCCAGCTACAATGAGCAGTTCTTC.